These 21 T cell receptor beta chains were sequenced from one sample in a study of blood T cell repertoires in COVID-19. The protocol was immunoSEQ multiplex PCR, while the TCRdb copy is restricted to in-frame clones and leaves out a portion. This table has roughly 70,000 clones, around 89% appearing once. Source material: peripheral blood. The receptor source for this set is an elderly woman with active COVID-19.

This chain connects TRBV7-2 to TRBJ2-7; 11 bases line up with TRBD2. CDR3 length: 19 amino acids. The V gene's germline CDR1 is SGHTA and CDR2 FQGNSA. Germline trimming cut 2 bases from V and 3 bases from J; bases unmatched to any gene: 15. Here the CDR3 DNA reads TGTGCCAGCAGCTTAAGGTTACGGTTAGGGACTAGCGGAAGCTACGAGCAGTACTTC. Translated, it gives CASSLRLRLGTSGSYEQYF.

DNA for the CDR3: TGTGCCAGCAGCCCTCGGGGGGTCTCTGGGGCCAACGTCCTGACTTTC. Protein sequence: CASSPRGVSGANVLTF. J is TRBJ2-6 and V is TRBV7-2; 7 bases line up with TRBD2. V lost 5 bases to trimming and J lost 0 bases; unmatched junction nucleotides: 4. Germline lookup yields CDR1 SGHTA and CDR2 FQGNSA. The CDR3 covers 16 residues. Variable domain in full (rest from reference TRBV7-2 and TRBJ2-6): GAGVSQSPSNKVTEKGKDVELRCDPISGHTALYWYRQSLGQGLEFLIYFQGNSAPDKSGLPSDRFSAERTGGSVSTLTIQRTQQEDSAVYLCASSPRGVSGANVLTFGAGSRLTVL.

This clone was detected only once. The chain couples TRBV5-3 to TRBJ2-3; D gene unclear. TRBV5-3 is an ORF, and what it does is uncertain. This CDR3 has 16 residues. Trimming took off 4 bases at V and 2 bases at J, with 17 bases between the two ends. The CDR3 spells CARSLGWAWVTDTQYF. CDR3 coding DNA: TGTGCCAGAAGCCTGGGCTGGGCATGGGTCACAGATACGCAGTATTTT.

To note about this clone: A read error may account for a junction end that differs from germline. This chain connects TRBV5-8 to TRBJ2-3; the D is unclear. The CDR3 length is 15 residues. In germline, CDR1 is SGHTS, CDR2 YDEGEE. The CDR3 sequence: CASSLVRTSTDTQYF. The CDR3 nucleotides read TGTGCCAGCAGTTTGGTCCGTACTAGCACAGATACGCAGTATTTT.

The chain joins TRBV6-5 to TRBJ2-7; the D gene is possibly TRBD1 (5 bases). Trimming left V 8 bases short and J 4 bases short, with 15 bases between. This CDR3 spans 13 amino acids. CDR1 MNHEY and CDR2 SVGAGI come from the germline V gene. This chain's CDR3 is CASLWGLMYEQYF. DNA of the CDR3: TGTGCCAGCCTCTGGGGCCTCATGTACGAGCAGTACTTC.

This sequence joins TRBV2 and TRBJ1-3; D not certain. CDR1 and CDR2 from the germline V gene are SNHLY and FYNNEI. Trimming pared 5 bases from V and 4 bases from J, leaving 18 bases between. This CDR3 region has 16 residues. The CDR3 bases are TGTGCCAGCAGTCCCTACCGCGGGATTCGGGGAAACACCATATATTTT. This sequence encodes CASSPYRGIRGNTIYF.

The rearrangement joins TRBV15 to TRBJ2-3; TRBD1 aligns across 9 bases. This CDR3 comprises 16 residues. With V trimmed by 0 bases and J by 1 base, 2 bases remained unmatched. Looked up from germline, CDR1 is LNHNV and CDR2 is YYDKDF (reference sequence). The CDR3 protein is CATSRERTGGTDTQYF. The CDR3 region has the DNA TGTGCCACCAGCAGAGAAAGGACAGGGGGCACAGATACGCAGTATTTT. The full variable domain, its missing parts supplied by reference TRBV15 and TRBJ2-3, is DAMVIQNPRYQVTQFGKPVTLSCSQTLNHNVMYWYQQKSSQAPKLLFHYYDKDFNNEADTPDNFQSRRPNTSFCFLDIRSPGLGDTAMYLCATSRERTGGTDTQYFGPGTRLTVL.

This clone was detected once. The J gene is TRBJ2-7, the V gene TRBV7-9; 7 nucleotides line up with TRBD1. V shed 5 bases, J shed 0 bases, and the junction held 4 bases outside the gene matches. Germline-derived CDR1 and CDR2 are SEHNR and FQNEAQ (reference sequence). This CDR3 spans 14 amino acids. The CDR3: CASSKRDSSYEQYF. In nucleotides, the CDR3 is TGTGCCAGCAGCAAGAGGGACAGCTCCTACGAGCAGTACTTC.

The rearrangement uses TRBV30 and TRBJ2-7; TRBD1 agrees at 7 bases. Trimming cost V 5 bases and J 2 bases; bases outside gene matches: 3. There are 12 residues in the CDR3. Germline lookup yields CDR1 GTSNPN and CDR2 SVGIG (reference sequence). The CDR3 DNA reads TGTGCCTGGGGGGACAGCGCCTACGAGCAGTACTTC. Protein sequence: CAWGDSAYEQYF.

The rearrangement uses TRBV18 and TRBJ1-4; weak D call: TRBD1 (6 bases). The CDR3 is 16 amino acids. Per the germline V gene, CDR1 is KGHSH and CDR2 is LQKENI. V shed 3 bases and J shed 1 base, with 12 bases lying between them. The CDR3 nucleotides read TGTGCCAGCTCACCGCAGGGGCTAGTAACTAATGAAAAACTGTTTTTT. Residues: CASSPQGLVTNEKLFF.

The rearrangement uses TRBV6-6 and TRBJ2-2; TRBD2 agrees at 10 bases. Germline trimming cut 5 bases from V and 5 bases from J; bases unmatched to any gene: 5. CDR3 size: 15 residues. Germline loops: CDR1 MNHNY, CDR2 SVGAGI (reference sequence). CDR3 sequence (DNA): TGTGCCAGCAGTAATAGCGGGAGGAATACCGGGGAGCTGTTTTTT. It translates to CASSNSGRNTGELFF.

This sequence joins TRBV5-1 and TRBJ2-6, with TRBD1 matching over 7 bases. The length of the CDR3 is 16 residues. V lost 4 bases, J lost 1 base, and 5 bases stayed unmatched. CDR1 and CDR2 (germline): SGHRS, YFSETQ. DNA for the CDR3: TGCGCCAGCAGCCAGAAGACAGGGTCTGGGGCCAACGTCCTGACTTTC. This gives the protein CASSQKTGSGANVLTF.

The V and J genes are TRBV6-5 and TRBJ2-2; 7 nucleotides align to TRBD2. J was trimmed by 6 bases and V by 0 bases; bases with no gene match: 4. The germline gives CDR1 MNHEY, CDR2 SVGAGI. The CDR3 has 15 amino acids. CDR3 DNA: TGTGCCAGCAGTTACTCGGGGGGGATCGCCGGGGAGCTGTTTTTT. Translating it yields CASSYSGGIAGELFF.

This chain connects TRBV24-1 to TRBJ2-1, with 7 bases identical to TRBD2. Trimming at V came to 5 bases and at J to 4 bases, leaving 7 bases not matched to a gene. This CDR3 region has 15 residues. Germline values: CDR1 KGHDR, CDR2 SFDVKD. Here the CDR3 reads CATSVGAGTYNEQFF. The CDR3 DNA sequence: TGTGCCACCAGTGTGGGAGCGGGAACTTACAATGAGCAGTTCTTC.

As to this clone: Relative to the germline gene, one junction end is altered; a read error may explain this. The V and J genes are TRBV7-7 and TRBJ2-2; D uncertain. The CDR3 consists of 13 residues. Germline V gene lookup returns CDR1 SSHAT and CDR2 FNYEAQ (reference sequence). CDR3 loop: CASSFAGTGELFF. The CDR3 nucleotides read TGTGCTAGCAGCTTTGCCGGGACCGGGGAGCTGTTTTTT.

V and J are TRBV21-1 and TRBJ1-3. TRBV21-1 has pseudogene status. The CDR3 length is 12 residues. The CDR3 coding sequence is TGTGCCAGCAGCAAAGCGGCGGACACCATATATTTT. As protein: CASSKAADTIYF.

This chain joins TRBV7-9 and TRBJ2-5; 11 nucleotides align to TRBD2. The germline V gene encodes CDR1 SEHNR and CDR2 FQNEAQ (reference sequence). The CDR3 is 18 amino acids. V trimming: 2 bases; J trimming: 5 bases; junction bases outside the gene matches: 13. The CDR3 region is CASSLMAGLASGRETQYF. CDR3 coding DNA: TGTGCCAGCAGCTTAATGGCGGGGCTGGCTAGCGGGAGGGAGACCCAGTACTTC.

The rearrangement uses TRBV28 and TRBJ2-5; no clear D. Looked up from germline, CDR1 is MDHEN and CDR2 is SYDVKM. Trimming took 2 bases from V and 2 from J, leaving 9 bases between them. This CDR3 is built from 14 residues. CDR3 nucleotides: TGTGCCAGCAGTTTAGTTTCTAATCAAGAGACCCAGTACTTC. Amino acid sequence: CASSLVSNQETQYF.

The table lists this clone with a count of one. A read error may account for a junction end that differs from germline. The V call is TRBV7-7, the J call TRBJ2-5, with 11 bases identical to TRBD2. CDR1 is SSHAT and CDR2 is FNYEAQ in the germline V gene (reference sequence). CDR3 length: 15 amino acids. CDR3 coding DNA: TGTGCTAGCAGCTTAGGGGGACTAGCGGAAGAGACCCAGTACTTC. Translated: CASSLGGLAEETQYF.

The genes are TRBV4-3 and TRBJ2-3, with a weak D call TRBD2 (5 bases). The V gene lost 0 bases and the J gene lost 5 bases, with 12 bases spanning the gap. There are 15 residues in the CDR3. The germline V gene has CDR1 LGHNA and CDR2 YSLEER. CDR3 sequence reads: CASSQDLWERDTQYF. CDR3 in DNA: TGCGCCAGCAGCCAAGATCTCTGGGAGCGAGATACGCAGTATTTT.

This clone showed up just once. The rearrangement links TRBV5-6 to TRBJ1-2; D unresolved. This CDR3 comprises 14 residues. Germline V CDR1 and CDR2: SGHDT, YYEEEE. V lost 4 bases and J lost 0, with 10 bases in between. CDR3 residues: CASSPTRANYGYTF. DNA of the CDR3: TGTGCCAGCAGCCCCACGCGGGCTAACTATGGCTACACCTTC.